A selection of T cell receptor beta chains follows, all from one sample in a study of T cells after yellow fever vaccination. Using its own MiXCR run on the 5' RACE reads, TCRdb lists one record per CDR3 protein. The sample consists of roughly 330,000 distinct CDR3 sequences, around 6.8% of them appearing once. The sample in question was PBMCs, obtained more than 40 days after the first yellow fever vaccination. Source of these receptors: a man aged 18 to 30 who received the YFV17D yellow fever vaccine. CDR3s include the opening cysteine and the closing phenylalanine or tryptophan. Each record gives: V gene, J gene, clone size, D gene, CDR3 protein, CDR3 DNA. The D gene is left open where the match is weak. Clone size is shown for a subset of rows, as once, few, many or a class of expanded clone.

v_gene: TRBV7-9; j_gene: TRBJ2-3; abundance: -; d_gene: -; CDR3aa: CASSRPPGQEGSDTQYF; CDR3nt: TGTGCCAGCAGCCGACCACCGGGACAAGAGGGTTCTGATACGCAGTATTTT
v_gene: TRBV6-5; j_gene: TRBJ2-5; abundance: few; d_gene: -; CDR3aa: CASSYSGAMETQYF; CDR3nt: TGTGCCAGCAGTTACTCGGGGGCTATGGAGACCCAGTACTTC
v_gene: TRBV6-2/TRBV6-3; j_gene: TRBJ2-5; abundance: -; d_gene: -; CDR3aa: CASSPQGPETQYF; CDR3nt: TGTGCCAGCAGTCCCCAGGGTCCGGAGACCCAGTACTTC
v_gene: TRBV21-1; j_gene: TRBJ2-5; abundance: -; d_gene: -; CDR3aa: CASRRTVQMETQYF; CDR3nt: TGTGCCAGCAGACGGACAGTTCAGATGGAGACCCAGTACTTC
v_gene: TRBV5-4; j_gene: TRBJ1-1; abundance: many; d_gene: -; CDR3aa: CASSLATMNTEAFF; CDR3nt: TGTGCCAGCAGCTTGGCCACTATGAACACTGAAGCTTTCTTT
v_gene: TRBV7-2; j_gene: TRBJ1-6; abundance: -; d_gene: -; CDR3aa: CASSLAINSPLHF; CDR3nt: TGTGCCAGCAGCTTAGCTATAAATTCACCCCTCCACTTT
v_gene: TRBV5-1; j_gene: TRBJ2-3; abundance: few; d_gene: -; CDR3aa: CASSRGGDTQYF; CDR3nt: TGCGCCAGCTCCCGTGGGGGGGATACGCAGTATTTT
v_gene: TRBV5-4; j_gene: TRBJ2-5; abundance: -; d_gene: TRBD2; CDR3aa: CASSPMTSGGAETQYF; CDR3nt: TGTGCCAGCAGCCCGATGACTAGCGGGGGGGCGGAGACCCAGTACTTC
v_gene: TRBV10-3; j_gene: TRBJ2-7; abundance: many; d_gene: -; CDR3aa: CAISERGTESSLRGQYF; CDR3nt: TGTGCCATCAGTGAACGGGGGACAGAAAGTTCCCTACGAGGGCAGTACTTC
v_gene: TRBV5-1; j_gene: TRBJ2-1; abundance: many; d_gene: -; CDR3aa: CASSTGRYDYNEQFF; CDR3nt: TGCGCCAGCAGCACGGGGAGGTACGACTACAATGAGCAGTTCTTC
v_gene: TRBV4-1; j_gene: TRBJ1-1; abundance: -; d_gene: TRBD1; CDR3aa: CASSQSGTANTEAFF; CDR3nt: TGCGCCAGCAGCCAATCCGGGACAGCGAACACTGAAGCTTTCTTT
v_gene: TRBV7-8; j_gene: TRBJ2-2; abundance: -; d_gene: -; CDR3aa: CASSPAEQGTGELFF; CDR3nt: TGTGCCAGCAGCCCCGCGGAACAGGGTACCGGGGAGCTGTTTTTT
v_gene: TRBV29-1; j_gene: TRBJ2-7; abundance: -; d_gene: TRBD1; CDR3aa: CSVVRDRGLNEQYF; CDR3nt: TGCAGCGTTGTTCGGGACAGGGGTCTCAACGAGCAGTACTTC
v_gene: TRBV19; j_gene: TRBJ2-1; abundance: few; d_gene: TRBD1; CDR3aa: CASMPDRADNEQFF; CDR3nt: TGTGCCAGTATGCCGGACAGGGCTGACAATGAGCAGTTCTTC
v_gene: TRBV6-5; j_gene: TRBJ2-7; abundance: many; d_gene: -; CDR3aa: CASSYSGDEQYF; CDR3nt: TGTGCCAGCAGTTACTCTGGGGACGAGCAGTACTTC
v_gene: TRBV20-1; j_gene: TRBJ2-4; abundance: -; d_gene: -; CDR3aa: CSAALAGAKNIQYF; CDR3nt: TGCAGTGCCGCCCTGGCCGGAGCCAAAAACATTCAGTACTTC
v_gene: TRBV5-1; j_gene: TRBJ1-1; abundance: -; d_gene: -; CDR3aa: CASSLPGSYTEAFF; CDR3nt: TGCGCCAGCAGCCTGCCCGGGAGCTACACTGAAGCTTTCTTT
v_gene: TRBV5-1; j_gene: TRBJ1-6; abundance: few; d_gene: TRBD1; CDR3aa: CASSFGTGGDLNNSPLHF; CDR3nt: TGCGCCAGCAGCTTCGGGACAGGGGGTGACCTTAACAATTCACCCCTCCACTTT
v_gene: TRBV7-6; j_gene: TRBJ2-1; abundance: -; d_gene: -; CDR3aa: CASSKTNEQFF; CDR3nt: TGTGCCAGCAGCAAGACGAATGAGCAGTTCTTC
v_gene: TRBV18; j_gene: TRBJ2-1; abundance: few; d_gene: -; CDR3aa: CASSPRGVGNYNEQFF; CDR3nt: TGTGCCAGCTCACCACGCGGCGTTGGGAACTACAATGAGCAGTTCTTC
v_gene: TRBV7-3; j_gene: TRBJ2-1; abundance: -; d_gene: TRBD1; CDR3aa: CASSLGQGNWNEQFF; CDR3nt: TGTGCCAGCAGCTTGGGACAGGGGAATTGGAATGAGCAGTTCTTC
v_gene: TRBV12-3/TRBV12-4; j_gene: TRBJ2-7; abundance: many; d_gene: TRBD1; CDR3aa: CASWRQGTYEQYF; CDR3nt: TGTGCCAGCTGGAGACAGGGTACCTACGAGCAGTACTTC
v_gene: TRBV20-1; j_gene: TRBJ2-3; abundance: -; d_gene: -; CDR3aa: CCARERGTLALDTQYF; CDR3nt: TGCTGTGCTAGAGAGAGGGGGACGCTAGCTCTGGATACGCAGTATTTT
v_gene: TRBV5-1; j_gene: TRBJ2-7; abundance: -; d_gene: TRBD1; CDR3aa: CASSLGGTGGSYEQYF; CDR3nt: TGCGCCAGCAGCTTGGGGGGAACAGGGGGCTCCTACGAGCAGTACTTC
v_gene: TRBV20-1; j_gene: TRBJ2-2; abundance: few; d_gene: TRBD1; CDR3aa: CSASRQGAGGELFF; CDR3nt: TGCAGTGCTAGTCGGCAGGGGGCTGGCGGGGAGCTGTTTTTT
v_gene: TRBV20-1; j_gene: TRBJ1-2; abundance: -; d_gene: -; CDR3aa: CSARSPWSANYGYTF; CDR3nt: TGCAGTGCTAGAAGCCCCTGGAGCGCTAACTATGGCTACACCTTC
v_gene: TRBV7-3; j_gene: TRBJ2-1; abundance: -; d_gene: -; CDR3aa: CASSLMASSYNEQFF; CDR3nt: TGTGCCAGCAGCTTAATGGCCAGTTCCTACAATGAGCAGTTCTTC
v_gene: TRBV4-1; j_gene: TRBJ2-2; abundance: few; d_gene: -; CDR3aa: CASSLIWRRYTGELFF; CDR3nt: TGCGCCAGCAGCCTTATCTGGAGGCGGTACACCGGGGAGCTGTTTTTT
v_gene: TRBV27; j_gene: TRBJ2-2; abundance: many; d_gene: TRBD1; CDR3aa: CASSLGSTGGFAGELFF; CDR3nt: TGTGCCAGCAGTTTAGGGTCAACAGGGGGCTTCGCCGGGGAGCTGTTTTTT
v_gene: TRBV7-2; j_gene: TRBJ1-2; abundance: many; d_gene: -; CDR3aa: CASALGGYGYTF; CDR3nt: TGTGCCAGCGCCTTGGGTGGCTATGGCTACACCTTC
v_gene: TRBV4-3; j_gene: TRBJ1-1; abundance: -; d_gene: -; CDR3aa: CASSKDMNTEAFF; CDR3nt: TGCGCCAGCAGCAAAGACATGAACACTGAAGCTTTCTTT
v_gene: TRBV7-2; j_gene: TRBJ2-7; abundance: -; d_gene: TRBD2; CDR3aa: CASSPQRGGSYEQYF; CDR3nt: TGTGCCAGCAGCCCCCAGCGGGGGGGCTCCTACGAGCAGTACTTC
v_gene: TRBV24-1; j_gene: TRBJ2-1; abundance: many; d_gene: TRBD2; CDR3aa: CATSDLTSGGALGEQFF; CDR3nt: TGTGCCACCAGTGACCTGACTAGCGGGGGCGCCCTTGGAGAGCAGTTCTTC
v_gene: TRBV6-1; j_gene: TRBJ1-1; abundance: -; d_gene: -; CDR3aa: CASITGWRTEAFF; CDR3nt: TGTGCCTCGATCACAGGGTGGAGAACTGAAGCTTTCTTT
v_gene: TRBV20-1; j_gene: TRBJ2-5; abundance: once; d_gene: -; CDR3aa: CSARYSGVETQYF; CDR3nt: TGCAGTGCTAGATATTCGGGGGTGGAGACCCAGTACTTC
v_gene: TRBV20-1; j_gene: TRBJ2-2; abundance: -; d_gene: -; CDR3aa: CSVGQLTGELFF; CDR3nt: TGCAGTGTCGGGCAGCTCACCGGGGAGCTGTTTTTT
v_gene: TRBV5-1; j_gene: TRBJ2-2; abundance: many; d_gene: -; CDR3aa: CASSFGGPGELFF; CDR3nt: TGCGCCAGCAGCTTCGGGGGTCCCGGGGAGCTGTTTTTT
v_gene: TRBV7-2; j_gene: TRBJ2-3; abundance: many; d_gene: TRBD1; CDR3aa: CASSLAKVRGQDTQYF; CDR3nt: TGTGCCAGCAGCTTAGCTAAAGTCAGGGGGCAGGATACGCAGTATTTT
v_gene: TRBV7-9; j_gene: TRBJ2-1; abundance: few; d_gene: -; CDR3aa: CATGYNEQFF; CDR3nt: TGTGCCACCGGCTACAATGAGCAGTTCTTC
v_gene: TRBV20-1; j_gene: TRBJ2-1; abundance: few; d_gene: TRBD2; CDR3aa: CSARPGTSGGVLYHEQFF; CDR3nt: TGCAGTGCTAGACCTGGGACTAGCGGGGGAGTCCTTTATCATGAGCAGTTCTTC
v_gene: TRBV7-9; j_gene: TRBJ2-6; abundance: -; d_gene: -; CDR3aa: CASSQGRSGANVLTF; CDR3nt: TGTGCCAGCAGCCAAGGGCGTTCTGGGGCCAACGTCCTGACTTTC
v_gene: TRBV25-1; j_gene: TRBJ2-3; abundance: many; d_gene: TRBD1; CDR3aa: CASSDPQGADTQYF; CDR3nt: TGTGCCAGCAGTGACCCCCAGGGGGCAGATACGCAGTATTTT